Listed below are T cell receptor beta chains from one sample, sequenced in a study of OX40 agonist ivuxolimab in advanced cancers. The protocol was immunoSEQ multiplex PCR, while the TCRdb copy is restricted to in-frame clones and leaves out a portion. The sample lists roughly 86,000 clones, 80% to 90% seen once, with around 1.8% in the top ten. Sequencing used CD4+ or CD8+ T cells sorted from blood, obtained in a trial of the OX40 agonist ivuxolimab. The receptors were gathered from an adult with an advanced solid tumor such as melanoma, head and neck, liver or kidney cancer. Each CDR3 is given with its conserved first and last residue. D genes are given only for firm matches. Clone size is given for some rows only: seen once, a few or many times, or a class if the clone is expanded.

TRBJ2-3,NA,TRBV2,NA,CASSLGRSTDTQYF,TGTGCCAGCAGCTTGGGACGGAGCACAGATACGCAGTATTTT
TRBJ1-2,NA,TRBV4-1,NA,CASSQESSLSGGAYTF,TGCGCCAGCAGCCAAGAATCTTCGCTTTCGGGGGGCGCCTACACCTTC
TRBJ2-7,TRBD2,TRBV28,few,CASSPLSWGGAEQYF,TGTGCCAGCAGTCCTCTCTCCTGGGGGGGAGCCGAGCAGTACTTC
TRBJ1-4,NA,TRBV18,NA,CASSSKANEKLFF,TGTGCCAGCTCCTCGAAGGCCAATGAAAAACTGTTTTTT
TRBJ1-5,NA,TRBV6-1,NA,CASKKGGQGNQPQHF,TGCGCCAGCAAAAAGGGTGGGCAGGGAAATCAGCCCCAGCATTTT
TRBJ2-1,TRBD2,TRBV12-5,NA,CASAPGGLNNEQFF,TGTGCTAGTGCCCCGGGAGGGTTAAACAATGAGCAGTTCTTC
TRBJ2-4,NA,TRBV7-2,NA,CASTLVGGAKNIQYF,TGTGCCAGCACTTTAGTAGGGGGTGCCAAAAACATTCAGTACTTC
TRBJ1-4,NA,TRBV6-6,once,CASSYLGEKLFF,TGTGCCAGCAGTTACTTGGGGGAAAAACTGTTTTTT
TRBJ2-7,NA,TRBV4-1,NA,CASSQGLGTTNHEQYF,TGCGCCAGCAGCCAAGGTCTCGGGACCACGAACCACGAGCAGTACTTC
TRBJ1-1,NA,TRBV19,NA,CASSTGPGTEAFF,TGTGCCAGTAGTACGGGCCCGGGGACTGAAGCTTTCTTT
TRBJ2-7,TRBD2,TRBV14,NA,CASSLTSGASYEQYF,TGTGCCAGCAGCCTGACTAGCGGGGCCTCCTACGAGCAGTACTTC
TRBJ2-5,NA,TRBV11-2,NA,CASSLAGGRLIEETQYF,TGTGCCAGCAGCTTGGCCGGGGGCAGGTTAATAGAAGAGACCCAGTACTTC
TRBJ1-2,NA,TRBV5-1,NA,CASSLAENYGYTF,TGCGCCAGCAGCTTGGCAGAGAACTATGGCTACACCTTC
TRBJ2-5,NA,TRBV28,once,CASSVSIQTQYF,TGTGCCAGCAGTGTGTCGATACAGACCCAGTACTTC
TRBJ2-3,NA,TRBV7-9,NA,CASSLDGGRMTDTQYF,TGTGCCAGCAGCTTAGATGGGGGGAGAATGACAGATACGCAGTATTTT
TRBJ2-7,TRBD1,TRBV7-2,NA,CASSFIRTGGLNYEQYF,TGTGCCAGCAGCTTTATTCGGACAGGGGGGTTAAACTACGAGCAGTACTTC
TRBJ2-1,TRBD1,TRBV12-5,NA,CASGLDRGVYNEQFF,TGTGCTAGTGGTTTGGACAGGGGGGTTTACAATGAGCAGTTCTTC
TRBJ2-5,TRBD2,TRBV5-4,few,CASSLGAGREQETQYF,TGTGCCAGCAGCTTGGGGGCAGGGAGGGAACAAGAGACCCAGTACTTC
TRBJ2-1,TRBD1,TRBV12-5,NA,CASGPTLGQGDNEQFF,TGTGCTAGTGGTCCTACACTCGGACAGGGGGATAATGAGCAGTTCTTC
TRBJ2-7,NA,TRBV28,NA,CASTQRGYEQYF,TGTGCCAGCACCCAGAGGGGGTACGAGCAGTACTTC
TRBJ1-2,TRBD1,TRBV19,NA,CASTALRTGGYTF,TGTGCCAGTACCGCACTTCGGACAGGGGGCTACACCTTC
TRBJ2-7,TRBD2,TRBV18,NA,CASSPLAATSGSYEQYF,TGTGCCAGCTCACCACTAGCTGCGACTAGCGGGAGCTACGAGCAGTACTTC
TRBJ2-3,NA,TRBV20-1,NA,CSARLVNTQYF,TGCAGTGCTAGACTAGTTAATACGCAGTATTTT
TRBJ1-3,NA,TRBV10-1,NA,CASSEPYQGTSGNTIYF,TGCGCCAGCAGTGAGCCCTATCAGGGGACCTCTGGAAACACCATATATTTT
TRBJ1-6,NA,TRBV11-2,NA,CASSLSSSYNSPLHF,TGTGCCAGCAGCTTAAGCAGCTCCTATAATTCACCCCTCCACTTT
TRBJ1-5,TRBD1,TRBV11-2,NA,CASSLRGGQPQHF,TGTGCCAGCAGCCTCAGGGGGGGCCAGCCCCAGCATTTT
TRBJ2-2,NA,TRBV7-3,NA,CASSLMNTGELFF,TGTGCCAGCAGCTTAATGAACACCGGGGAGCTGTTTTTT
TRBJ2-1,TRBD1,TRBV30,NA,CAWSPGQSFYEQFF,TGTGCCTGGAGCCCGGGACAGAGTTTCTATGAGCAGTTCTTC
TRBJ2-3,TRBD2,TRBV7-2,NA,CASSLRLAALDTQYF,TGTGCCAGCAGCCTCCGACTAGCGGCCCTCGATACGCAGTATTTT
TRBJ1-4,TRBD1,TRBV28,NA,CASSSTGVGEKLFF,TGTGCCAGCAGTTCGACAGGGGTCGGTGAAAAACTGTTTTTT
TRBJ1-4,TRBD1,TRBV6-1,once,CASNDRVGEKLFF,TGTGCCAGCAACGACAGGGTTGGGGAAAAACTGTTTTTT
TRBJ1-5,NA,TRBV2,NA,CASSVFPQPQHF,TGTGCCAGCAGTGTTTTCCCTCAGCCCCAGCATTTT
TRBJ1-5,NA,TRBV27,NA,CASSPRQANQPQHF,TGTGCCAGCAGTCCACGACAGGCGAATCAGCCCCAGCATTTT
TRBJ1-1,NA,TRBV28,NA,CASSFIGSNTEAFF,TGTGCCAGCAGTTTCATAGGGTCGAACACTGAAGCTTTCTTT
TRBJ1-5,NA,TRBV6-5,few,CASSRTTGSQPQHF,TGTGCCAGCAGTAGGACCACCGGGAGTCAGCCCCAGCATTTT
TRBJ2-5,NA,TRBV29-1,NA,CSVEGPPKGTQYF,TGCAGCGTTGAAGGCCCTCCTAAGGGGACCCAGTACTTC
TRBJ2-1,NA,TRBV11-3,NA,CASSAREGPEQFF,TGTGCCAGCAGCGCCCGGGAAGGCCCTGAGCAGTTCTTC